This TCR beta chain was captured in a study of blood T cell repertoires in COVID-19. About the study: PBMCs, B-cell-depleted T cells, or T cells provided the cDNA or gDNA that made up the material.

V dropped 6 bases and J dropped 3; count of bases not matched to a gene: 7. CDR3 length equals 14 residues. Germline V lookup: CDR1 MNHEY, CDR2 SMNVEV (reference sequence). In the original analysis: The authors estimated nucleated cell counts from reference gene primer amplification. The assay was immunoSEQ multiplex PCR, and TCRdb's table has in-frame clones only and misses some. The V and J calls and clone size were taken over from that table, and D and trimming were inferred from the DNA. The repertoire holds 200,000 to 300,000 clones, around 80% seen once, with over 4.5% in the top ten. This clone was counted once.

The source material was peripheral blood. J is TRBJ1-1 and V is TRBV27; the match to TRBD1 covers 7 bases. The clonotype comes from a human donor in a cohort sampled during active COVID-19. The CDR3 DNA reads TGTGCCAGCAGGCCAGGGGGTTGGGACACTGAAGCTTTCTTT. As protein: CASRPGGWDTEAFF.